The 18 T cell receptor beta chains below all came from one sample that was sequenced in a study of blood T cell repertoires in COVID-19. The assay was immunoSEQ multiplex PCR, and TCRdb's table has in-frame clones only and misses some. The sample lists roughly 250,000 clones, roughly nine tenths occurring once. What was sequenced was peripheral blood. The source of these receptors is a woman aged 30 to 39 with COVID-19, enrolled during active disease.

Only one count was recorded for this clone. The rearrangement joins TRBV19 to TRBJ2-7, with TRBD1 matching 7 bases. The CDR3 has 16 amino acids. From germline, CDR1 is LNHDA and CDR2 SQIVND (reference sequence). V dropped 6 bases and J dropped 3; count of bases not matched to a gene: 14. The CDR3 region has the DNA TGTGCCAGTAGCTCCGGATCACAGGGGAGCGGCTACGAGCAGTACTTC. It specifies CASSSGSQGSGYEQYF.

The chain joins TRBV4-1 to TRBJ1-6, with 8 nucleotides matching TRBD1. The CDR3 extends over 18 amino acids. Germline V gene sequence: CDR1 MGHRA, CDR2 YSYEKL. Trimming removed 4 bases from V and 2 bases from J; junction bases left unmatched: 10. CDR3 bases: TGCGCCAGCAGCCGATATCCGGAGGGACAGGCCTATAATTCACCCCTCCACTTT. As protein: CASSRYPEGQAYNSPLHF.

This clone has just a few counts. V gene TRBV6-6 combines with J gene TRBJ1-6, with 7 positions matching TRBD1. Germline lookup yields CDR1 MNHNY and CDR2 SVGAGI (reference sequence). The CDR3 length is 14 residues. Germline trimming cut 3 bases from V and 14 bases from J; bases unmatched to any gene: 10. CDR3 in amino acids: CASSYTGEFVTLHF. Here the CDR3 DNA reads TGTGCCAGCAGTTATACAGGGGAATTCGTGACCCTCCACTTT.

The V gene is TRBV10-3, the J gene TRBJ2-3; TRBD2 agrees at 14 bases. The junction had 8 bases not matched to a gene; V was cut back by 4 bases and J by 5 bases. This CDR3 comprises 17 residues. Germline CDR1 ENHRY, CDR2 SYGVKD. The CDR3 is CAISATSGGARGDTQYF. For the CDR3, the DNA is TGTGCCATCAGTGCGACTAGCGGGGGGGCGAGGGGAGATACGCAGTATTTT.

The V call is TRBV3-1 (or the pseudogene TRBV3-2), the J call TRBJ1-2; D might be TRBD1 (6 bases). Trimming shortened V by 4 bases and J by 11 bases, and 14 bases separated the two germline ends. Looked up from germline, CDR1 is LGHDT and CDR2 is YNNKEL (reference sequence). CDR3 size: 12 residues. The CDR3 DNA follows: TGTGCCAGCAGCCGGCAGGGGACGAGGTACACCTTC. This encodes CASSRQGTRYTF.

The gene calls are TRBV23-1 and TRBJ2-2; TRBD1 agrees at 9 bases. TRBV23-1 belongs to the ORF category, with a function that is uncertain. V lost 4 bases and J lost 7; bases outside the gene matches: 13. This CDR3 region has 17 residues. CDR3 amino acids: CASSLRETGGENGELFF. Here the CDR3 DNA reads TGCGCCAGCAGTCTTCGGGAGACAGGGGGTGAAAACGGGGAGCTGTTTTTT.

The chain combines TRBV28 with TRBJ1-5; TRBD1 might be the D (6 bases). V lost 6 bases to trimming and J lost 5 bases, with 14 bases between them. This CDR3 is 14 amino acids long. Germline CDR1 and CDR2: MDHEN and SYDVKM. The CDR3 region has the DNA TGTGCCAGCAGCCCCGGACAGACTCATCAGCCCCAGCATTTT. Its protein is CASSPGQTHQPQHF.

J is TRBJ1-1 and V is TRBV3-1 (or the pseudogene TRBV3-2); no clear D gene. V shed 0 bases and J shed 11 bases, with 13 bases lying between them. The CDR3 is 13 amino acids. Germline values: CDR1 LGHDT, CDR2 YNNKEL (reference sequence). CDR3 DNA sequence: TGTGCCAGCAGCCAAGATTCGTCACGCGGGGCTTTCTTT. This gives the protein CASSQDSSRGAFF.

J is TRBJ1-3 and V is TRBV5-4, with TRBD1 as a possible D gene (6 bases). The CDR3 has 15 amino acids. Trimming shortened V by 0 bases and J by 2 bases, and 9 bases separated the two germline ends. CDR1 is SGHNT and CDR2 is YYREEE in the germline V gene (reference sequence). The CDR3 region is CASSLVGGAGNTIYF. The CDR3 DNA sequence: TGTGCCAGCAGCTTGGTTGGGGGCGCTGGAAACACCATATATTTT.

This sequence joins TRBV7-9 and TRBJ1-1; D is perhaps TRBD1 (6 bases). CDR3 size: 15 residues. Germline CDR1 SEHNR, CDR2 FQNEAQ (reference sequence). Trimming pared 2 bases from V and 3 bases from J, leaving 13 bases between. CDR3 amino acids: CASSLIGDTDTEAFF. As DNA, the CDR3 is TGTGCCAGCAGCTTAATCGGGGACACGGACACTGAAGCTTTCTTT.

In its sample, this clone was seen a few times. This chain joins TRBV6-5 and TRBJ1-1; TRBD1 matches at 8 bases. There are 12 residues in the CDR3. The ends lost 7 bases at V and 3 bases at J; junction bases unmatched: 1. Germline CDR1 is MNHEY and CDR2 is SVGAGI. CDR3 nucleotides: TGTGCCAGCAACAGGGGGGACACTGAAGCTTTCTTT. Translated, it gives CASNRGDTEAFF.

V usage is TRBV2 and J usage is TRBJ2-7; D gene ambiguous. The CDR3 spans 12 residues. Germline lookup yields CDR1 SNHLY and CDR2 FYNNEI. The V end was cut by 5 bases, the J end by 2 bases, with 7 bases between. CDR3 nucleotides: TGTGCCAGCAGTAGGCAGGCCTACGAGCAGTACTTC. It yields the protein CASSRQAYEQYF.

This chain joins TRBV27 and TRBJ1-3, with D possibly matching TRBD1 (5 bases). The CDR3 is 15 residues long. V lost 2 bases, J lost 0 bases, and 8 bases lay in between. Per the germline V gene, CDR1 is MNHEY and CDR2 is SMNVEV (reference sequence). CDR3 region: CASSLNRFSGNTIYF. The CDR3 DNA is TGTGCCAGCAGTTTAAACAGGTTCTCTGGAAACACCATATATTTT.

Points on this clone: Other DNA variants within this sample encode the same CDR3. This chain links TRBV27 with TRBJ2-7, with 7 bases aligning to TRBD1. The CDR3 runs to 13 residues. V shed 2 bases and J 3 bases; nucleotides not matched to a gene: 1. Germline-derived CDR1 and CDR2 are MNHEY and SMNVEV (reference sequence). CDR3 amino acids: CASSLRDSYEQYF. CDR3 sequence (DNA): TGTGCCAGCAGTTTACGGGACAGCTACGAGCAGTACTTC.

The chain has TRBV29-1 and TRBJ1-3; D is perhaps TRBD1 (6 bases). Deletions cut 7 bases from V and 0 bases from J, with 16 bases between. The CDR3 runs 15 residues. Germline V gene sequence: CDR1 SQVTM, CDR2 ANQGSEA. CDR3 coding DNA: TGCAGCGCCTTCCTGGGACAACCCTCTGGAAACACCATATATTTT. It is translated as CSAFLGQPSGNTIYF.

The chain recombines TRBV4-1 with TRBJ2-6; D is uncertain. Germline values: CDR1 MGHRA, CDR2 YSYEKL. V gave up 6 bases and J gave up 0 bases, with 9 bases separating them. The CDR3 totals 15 residues. The CDR3 DNA is TGCGCCAGCAGGTCTATCTACTCTGGGGCCAACGTCCTGACTTTC. Translated: CASRSIYSGANVLTF.

The rearrangement uses TRBV6-4 and TRBJ1-6; TRBD1 matches 9 bases. Trimming took 6 bases from V and 10 from J; bases not matched to a gene: 10. The CDR3 runs 15 residues. CDR1 is MRHNA and CDR2 is SNTAGT in the germline V gene. The CDR3 bases are TGTGCCAGCAGATTAGCCGGGACAGGGCCGTCACCCCTCCACTTT. Protein: CASRLAGTGPSPLHF.

A single count supports this clone. V is TRBV10-2 and J is TRBJ2-2; 8 bases agree with TRBD1. Per the germline V gene, CDR1 is WSHSY and CDR2 is SAAADI. The CDR3 is 16 amino acids. Trimming at V came to 4 bases and at J to 3 bases, leaving 7 bases not matched to a gene. The CDR3 DNA sequence: TGCGCCAGCAGTGGAACGCCGGGACAGGACACCGGGGAGCTGTTTTTT. This gives the protein CASSGTPGQDTGELFF.